A single sample is the source of the 18 T cell receptor beta chains below, sequenced in a study of tumor-infiltrating lymphocytes in localized non-small cell lung cancer. The method was immunoSEQ multiplex PCR; TCRdb's version includes in-frame clones alone and lacks a portion of them. The sample includes fewer than 8,500 clones, roughly 69% of them seen just once. Sequenced: uninvolved lung tissue not adjacent to the tumor. The receptors shown here come from a human donor with non-small cell lung cancer.

V is TRBV4-1 and J is TRBJ2-5; 7 bases line up with TRBD1. The germline V gene has CDR1 MGHRA and CDR2 YSYEKL. The CDR3 has 14 residues. The V gene end was trimmed by 1 base and the J gene end by 5 bases; junction bases not matched to a gene: 4. The CDR3 coding sequence is TGCGCCAGCAGCCAAGGACAGGGCGGCGAGACCCAGTACTTC. The encoded protein is CASSQGQGGETQYF.

The chain recombines TRBV5-5 with TRBJ1-1, with D hard to call. Germline V gene lookup returns CDR1 SGHKS and CDR2 YYEKEE (reference sequence). The V end lost 4 bases, the J end lost 4 bases, and 11 bases lay between the germline ends. The CDR3 has 13 amino acids. CDR3 coding DNA: TGTGCCAGCAGCCCAGGAGAGGGCACTGAAGCTTTCTTT. It encodes CASSPGEGTEAFF.

This clone was counted a single time. The chain has TRBV7-8 and TRBJ2-7; weak D call: TRBD2 (5 bases). Germline CDR1 SGHVS, CDR2 FQNEAQ. V was shortened by 6 bases and J by 4 bases, with 10 bases between the two germline ends. This CDR3 comprises 12 residues. CDR3 loop: CASSPTGYEQYF. The CDR3 coding sequence is TGTGCCAGCAGTCCGACGGGGTACGAGCAGTACTTC.

The chain carries TRBV4-1 and TRBJ1-5; TRBD1 matches 8 bases. Trimming cost V 0 bases and J 7 bases; bases outside gene matches: 8. Germline-derived CDR1 and CDR2 are MGHRA and YSYEKL. CDR3 length equals 16 residues. The CDR3 loop is CASSQDPGQVRQPQHF. The CDR3 bases are TGCGCCAGCAGCCAAGATCCGGGACAGGTAAGGCAGCCCCAGCATTTT.

As concerns this clone: In the same sample, other DNA sequences code for this CDR3. This chain joins TRBV5-1 and TRBJ2-5, with no clear D. The CDR3 consists of 13 residues. V was pared by 4 bases and J by 3 bases, with 10 bases between. Germline V gene data show CDR1 as SGHRS and CDR2 as YFSETQ. The CDR3 nucleotides are TGCGCCAGCAGCCGCACTCGGGAAGAGACCCAGTACTTC. It codes for CASSRTREETQYF.

This sequence joins TRBV9 and TRBJ1-4; 7 bases map to TRBD1. This CDR3 comprises 14 residues. CDR1 is SGDLS, CDR2 YYNGEE, per germline. Unmatched junction bases numbered 6, after V lost 3 bases and J lost 7 bases. The CDR3 nucleotides are TGTGCCAGCAGCGCGAAGAACAGGGGTGAAAAACTGTTTTTT. It encodes CASSAKNRGEKLFF.

V and J are TRBV7-9 and TRBJ1-5; D is ambiguous. The CDR3 runs 13 residues. Trimming pared 1 base from V and 9 bases from J, leaving 10 bases between. Germline V gives CDR1 SEHNR, CDR2 FQNEAQ (reference sequence). CDR3 loop: CASSLEAGLPQHF. In DNA, the CDR3 is TGTGCCAGCAGCTTAGAGGCCGGACTGCCCCAGCATTTT.

A few counts support this clone. The chain links TRBV27 to TRBJ2-3, with 7 bases identical to TRBD1. Trimming at V came to 6 bases and at J to 3 bases, leaving 6 bases not matched to a gene. Germline CDR1 is MNHEY and CDR2 is SMNVEV (reference sequence). This CDR3 contains 14 residues. CDR3 protein: CASSRQGWTDTQYF. The DNA of the CDR3 is TGTGCCAGCAGCCGACAGGGTTGGACAGATACGCAGTATTTT.

This rearrangement joins TRBV28 to TRBJ1-6; D is uncertain. The germline V gene has CDR1 MDHEN and CDR2 SYDVKM. V was trimmed by 8 bases and J by 10 bases, leaving 9 bases between them. The CDR3 consists of 11 residues. The CDR3 reads CASPPYSPLHF. CDR3 DNA sequence: TGTGCCAGCCCCCCCTACTCACCCCTCCACTTT.

This sequence joins TRBV11-2 and TRBJ2-2; D call uncertain. Germline CDR1 reads SGHAT; CDR2 reads FQNNGV. V lost 0 bases, J lost 0 bases, and 5 bases lay in between. The CDR3 extends over 15 amino acids. The CDR3 DNA follows: TGTGCCAGCAGCTTAGATCTTGCGAACACCGGGGAGCTGTTTTTT. This encodes CASSLDLANTGELFF.

This clone has a single count. The chain employs TRBV7-2 and TRBJ2-7; 8 nucleotides match TRBD1. CDR3 size: 15 residues. Looked up from germline, CDR1 is SGHTA and CDR2 is FQGNSA. Unmatched junction bases numbered 5, after V lost 2 bases and J lost 2 bases. DNA for the CDR3: TGTGCCAGCAGCTTATTGGGACAGGAACCCTACGAGCAGTACTTC. This sequence encodes CASSLLGQEPYEQYF.

V usage is TRBV5-8 and J usage is TRBJ1-6, with 10 positions matching TRBD1. Looked up from germline, CDR1 is SGHTS and CDR2 is YDEGEE. V shed 3 bases and J 7 bases; nucleotides not matched to a gene: 4. The CDR3 contains 15 residues. In DNA, the CDR3 is TGTGCCAGCAGCTGGACAGGGGGGCTGAATTCACCCCTCCACTTT. Its protein product is CASSWTGGLNSPLHF.

This rearrangement joins TRBV5-1 to TRBJ2-3; D not certain. The length of the CDR3 is 14 residues. V gave up 0 bases and J gave up 1 base, with 6 bases separating them. Germline values: CDR1 SGHRS, CDR2 YFSETQ. DNA of the CDR3: TGCGCCAGCAGCTTGGGGACCCGCACAGATACGCAGTATTTT. This encodes CASSLGTRTDTQYF.

This clone was seen a few times. The chain links TRBV7-2 to TRBJ1-6; 10 bases fit TRBD1. Germline CDR1 is SGHTA and CDR2 is FQGNSA. The J segment lost 9 bases and the V segment lost 8 bases, leaving 7 bases of the junction unmatched. The CDR3 extends over 14 amino acids. The CDR3: CASWRRDRGSPLHF. The CDR3 DNA sequence: TGTGCCAGCTGGCGTCGGGACAGGGGTTCACCCCTCCACTTT.

A word on this clone: A junction end diverges from the germline sequence, so it may reflect a read error. The chain recombines TRBV9 with TRBJ1-3; unclear D gene. The CDR3 sequence is 11 residues long. The germline V gene encodes CDR1 SGDLS and CDR2 YYNGEE. The DNA for the CDR3 is TGTGCCAGCAGCGAGCCCGGACCTGCTTACTTT. Encoded protein: CASSEPGPAYF.

This clone showed up just a few times. The chain joins TRBV10-3 to TRBJ1-1; no definite D call. Trimming cost V 0 bases and J 3 bases, with 8 bases left between them. Germline V gives CDR1 ENHRY, CDR2 SYGVKD. The length of the CDR3 is 14 residues. CDR3 in amino acids: CAISESDEDTEAFF. The CDR3 coding sequence is TGTGCCATCAGTGAGTCGGACGAGGACACTGAAGCTTTCTTT.

As for this clone: The sample holds other DNA sequences that translate to the same CDR3. J is TRBJ2-5 and V is TRBV7-3; D tentatively reads TRBD1 or TRBD2 (8 bases each). The CDR3 loop spans 15 amino acids. The ends were cut back, 4 bases at V and 4 bases at J, with 16 bases in the middle. The V gene's germline CDR1 is SGHTA and CDR2 FQGTGA. CDR3 in DNA: TGTGCCAGCAGCTCGACAGGGGCGGGAGGAGAGACCCAGTACTTC. Protein product: CASSSTGAGGETQYF.

J is TRBJ2-1 and V is TRBV5-1, with D perhaps matching TRBD1 (7 bases). Looked up from germline, CDR1 is SGHRS and CDR2 is YFSETQ. The CDR3 loop spans 13 amino acids. V was pared by 9 bases and J by 6 bases, with 16 bases between. The chain's CDR3 is CAIRRDSSNEQFF. CDR3 nucleotides: TGCGCCATCAGGCGGGACAGCTCCAATGAGCAGTTCTTC.